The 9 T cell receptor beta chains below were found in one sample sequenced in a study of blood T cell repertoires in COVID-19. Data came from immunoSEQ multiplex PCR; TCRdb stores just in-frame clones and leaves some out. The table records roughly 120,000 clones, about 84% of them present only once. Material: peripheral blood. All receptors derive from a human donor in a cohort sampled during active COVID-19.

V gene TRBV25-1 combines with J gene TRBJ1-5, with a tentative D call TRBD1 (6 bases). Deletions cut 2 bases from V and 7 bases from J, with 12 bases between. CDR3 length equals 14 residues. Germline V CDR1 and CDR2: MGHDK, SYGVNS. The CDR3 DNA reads TGTGCCAGCAGTGAAGTGGGGGCGGGCCAGCCCCAGCATTTT. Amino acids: CASSEVGAGQPQHF.

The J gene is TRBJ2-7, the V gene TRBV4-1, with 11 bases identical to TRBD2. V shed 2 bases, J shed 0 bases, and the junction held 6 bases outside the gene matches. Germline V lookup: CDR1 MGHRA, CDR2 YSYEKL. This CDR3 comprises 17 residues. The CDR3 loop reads CASSQPLTSGTSYEQYF. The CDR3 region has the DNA TGCGCCAGCAGCCAACCGTTGACTAGCGGGACCTCCTACGAGCAGTACTTC.

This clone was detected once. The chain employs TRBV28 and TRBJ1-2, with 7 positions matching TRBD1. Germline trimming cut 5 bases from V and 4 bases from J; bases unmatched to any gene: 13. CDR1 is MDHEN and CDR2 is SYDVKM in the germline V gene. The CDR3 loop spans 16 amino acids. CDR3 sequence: CASSRLRDSYSYGYTF. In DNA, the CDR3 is TGTGCCAGCAGTCGGCTCAGGGACAGCTACTCCTATGGCTACACCTTC.

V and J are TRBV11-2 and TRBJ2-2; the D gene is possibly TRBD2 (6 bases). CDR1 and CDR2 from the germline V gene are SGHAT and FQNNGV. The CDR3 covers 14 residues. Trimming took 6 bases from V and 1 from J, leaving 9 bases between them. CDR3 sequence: CASRGGRNTGELFF. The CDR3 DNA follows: TGTGCCAGCAGGGGAGGCCGGAACACCGGGGAGCTGTTTTTT.

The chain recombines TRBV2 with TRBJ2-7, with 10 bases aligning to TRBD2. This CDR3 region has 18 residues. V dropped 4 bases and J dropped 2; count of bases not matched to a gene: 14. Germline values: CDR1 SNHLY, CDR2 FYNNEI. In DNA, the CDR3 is TGTGCCAGCAGTGTAGAGCGGGAGGGCCTTTTGTGGACCTACGAGCAGTACTTC. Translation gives CASSVEREGLLWTYEQYF. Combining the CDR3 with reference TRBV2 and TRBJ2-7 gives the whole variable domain EPEVTQTPSHQVTQMGQEVILRCVPISNHLYFYWYRQILGQKVEFLVSFYNNEISEKSEIFDDQFSVERPDGSNFTLKIRSTKLEDSAMYFCASSVEREGLLWTYEQYFGPGTRLTVT.

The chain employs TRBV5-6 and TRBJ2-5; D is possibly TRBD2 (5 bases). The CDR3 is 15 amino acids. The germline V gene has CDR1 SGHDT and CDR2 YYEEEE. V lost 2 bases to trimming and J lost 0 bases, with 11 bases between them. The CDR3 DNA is TGTGCCAGCAGCTTCCGGGGTCCGTACCAAGAGACCCAGTACTTC. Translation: CASSFRGPYQETQYF. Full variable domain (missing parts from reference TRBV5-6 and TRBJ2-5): DAGVTQSPTHLIKTRGQQVTLRCSPKSGHDTVSWYQQALGQGPQFIFQYYEEEERQRGNFPDRFSGHQFPNYSSELNVNALLLGDSALYLCASSFRGPYQETQYFGPGTRLLVL.

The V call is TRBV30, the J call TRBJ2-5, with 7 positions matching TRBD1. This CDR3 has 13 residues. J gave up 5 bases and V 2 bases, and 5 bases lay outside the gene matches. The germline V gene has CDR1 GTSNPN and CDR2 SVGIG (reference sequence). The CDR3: CAWSLGGIETQYF. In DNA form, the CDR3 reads TGTGCCTGGAGTTTAGGGGGCATCGAGACCCAGTACTTC.

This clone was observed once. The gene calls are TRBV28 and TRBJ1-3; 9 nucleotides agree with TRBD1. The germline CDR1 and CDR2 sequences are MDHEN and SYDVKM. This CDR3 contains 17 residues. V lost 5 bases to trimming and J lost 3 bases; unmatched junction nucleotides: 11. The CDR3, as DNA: TGTGCCAGCAGTGGCGCACAGGGGGCTGTGGGTGGAAACACCATATATTTT. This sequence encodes CASSGAQGAVGGNTIYF.

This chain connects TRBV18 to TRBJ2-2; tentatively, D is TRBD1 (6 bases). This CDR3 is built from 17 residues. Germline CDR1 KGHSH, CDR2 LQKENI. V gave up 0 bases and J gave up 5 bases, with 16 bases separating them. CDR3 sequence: CASSPPDSPSTTGELFF. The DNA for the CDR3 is TGTGCCAGCTCACCACCGGACAGTCCTTCGACGACCGGGGAGCTGTTTTTT. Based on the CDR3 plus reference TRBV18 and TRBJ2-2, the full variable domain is NAGVMQNPRHLVRRRGQEARLRCSPMKGHSHVYWYRQLPEEGLKFMVYLQKENIIDESGMPKERFSAEFPKEGPSILRIQQVVRGDSAAYFCASSPPDSPSTTGELFFGEGSRLTVL.